Described below is a single TCR beta chain sequence and its context. Its antigen remains unidentified. No base quality information exists; no much larger clone differs at one position. Sequencing was performed on an Illumina HiSeq 2500. Quantitative 5'-RACE with molecular barcodes was used to prepare TCR beta libraries. As for the authors' bioinformatics: A new computational method based on a probabilistic model of VDJ rearrangement was used to identify disease-linked TCR variants. TCRdb reran the public reads through fastp at Q25 and MiXCR, keeping productive beta chains. Under each unique CDR3 protein, matching rows form one entry showing the most common genes and DNA. The authors' filters were not applied to this entry. This sample lists around 120,000 distinct CDR3 sequences; approximately 25% were detected once. 9% to 15% of the sample lies in the top ten. According to the germline V gene, CDR1 reads LGHNA and CDR2 reads YNFKEQ. Inclusive of the bounding cysteine and phenylalanine, the CDR3 is 15 residues long. The kept DNA is CDR3 alone, 45 bases in frame from the first base. At the junction V is shortened by 4 bases and J by 3 bases, with 12 bases in between.

The data originate from a study of CD8 T cells in ankylosing spondylitis (dated by TCRdb to 2015 to 2018). For the wider study: The study set out to find disease-linked TCR variants by profiling T cell receptor beta repertoires in ankylosing spondylitis patients and healthy donors. The full study cohort was made up of approximately 24 ankylosing spondylitis patients and 108 healthy donors. Peripheral blood samples were taken, and synovial fluid was additionally collected from ankylosing spondylitis patients. Here is what the overall study found, with its caveats: Significant enrichment of the disease-linked clones was reported in matched synovial fluid samples from ankylosing spondylitis patients. A CD8+ phenotype was shown by the disease-linked clones, which were found at relatively low frequencies in peripheral blood. Blood from ankylosing spondylitis patients appeared to be characterized by a TCR beta motif made up of several highly homologous amino acid variants. Some motif variants were previously reported in synovial fluid and blood of reactive arthritis patients, suggesting common disease-initiation mechanisms.

For each ankylosing spondylitis patient, the synovial fluid sample was matched to a blood sample from that same patient. The clonotype was recovered from a male donor with ankylosing spondylitis. What was sequenced was synovial fluid, either unsorted or a sorted T cell fraction (not recorded which). The V and J segments used are TRBV4-2 and TRBJ2-2, and possibly TRBD2, on 6 matching bases. CDR3 reads: CASSPGTQDTGELFF. The DNA reads as follows: TGTGCCAGCAGCCCCGGGACTCAAGACACCGGGGAGCTGTTTTTT.